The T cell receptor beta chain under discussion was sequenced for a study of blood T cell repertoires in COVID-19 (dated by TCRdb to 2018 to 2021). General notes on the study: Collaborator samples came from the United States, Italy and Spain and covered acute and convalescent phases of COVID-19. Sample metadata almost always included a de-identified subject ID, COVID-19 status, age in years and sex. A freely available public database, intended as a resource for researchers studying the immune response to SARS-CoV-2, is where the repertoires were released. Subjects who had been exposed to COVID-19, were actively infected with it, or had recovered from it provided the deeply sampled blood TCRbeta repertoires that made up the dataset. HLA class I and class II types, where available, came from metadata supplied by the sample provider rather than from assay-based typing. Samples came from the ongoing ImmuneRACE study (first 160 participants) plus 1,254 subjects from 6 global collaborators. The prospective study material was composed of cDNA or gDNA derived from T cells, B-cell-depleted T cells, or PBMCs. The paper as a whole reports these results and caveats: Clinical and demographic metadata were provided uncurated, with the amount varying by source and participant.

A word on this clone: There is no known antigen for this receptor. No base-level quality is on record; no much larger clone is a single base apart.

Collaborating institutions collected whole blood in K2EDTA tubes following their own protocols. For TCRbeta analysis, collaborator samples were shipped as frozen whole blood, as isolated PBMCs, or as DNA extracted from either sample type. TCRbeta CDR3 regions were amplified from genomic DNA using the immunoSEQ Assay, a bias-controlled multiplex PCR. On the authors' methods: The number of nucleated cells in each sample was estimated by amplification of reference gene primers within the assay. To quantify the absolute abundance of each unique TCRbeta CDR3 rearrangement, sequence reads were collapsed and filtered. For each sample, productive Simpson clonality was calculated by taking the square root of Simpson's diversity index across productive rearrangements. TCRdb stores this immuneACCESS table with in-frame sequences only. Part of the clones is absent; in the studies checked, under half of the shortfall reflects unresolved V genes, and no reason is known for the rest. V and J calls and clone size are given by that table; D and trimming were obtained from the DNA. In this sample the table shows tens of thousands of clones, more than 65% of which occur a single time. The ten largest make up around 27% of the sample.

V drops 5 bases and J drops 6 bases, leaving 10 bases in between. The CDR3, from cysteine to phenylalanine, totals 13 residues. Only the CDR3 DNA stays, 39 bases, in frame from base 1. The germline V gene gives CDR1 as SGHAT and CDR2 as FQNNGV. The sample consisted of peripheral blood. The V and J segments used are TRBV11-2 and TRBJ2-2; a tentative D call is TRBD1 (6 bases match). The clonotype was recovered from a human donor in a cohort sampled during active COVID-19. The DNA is TGTGCCAGCAGCACCCAGGGGCCCGGGGAGCTGTTTTTT. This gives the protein CASSTQGPGELFF.